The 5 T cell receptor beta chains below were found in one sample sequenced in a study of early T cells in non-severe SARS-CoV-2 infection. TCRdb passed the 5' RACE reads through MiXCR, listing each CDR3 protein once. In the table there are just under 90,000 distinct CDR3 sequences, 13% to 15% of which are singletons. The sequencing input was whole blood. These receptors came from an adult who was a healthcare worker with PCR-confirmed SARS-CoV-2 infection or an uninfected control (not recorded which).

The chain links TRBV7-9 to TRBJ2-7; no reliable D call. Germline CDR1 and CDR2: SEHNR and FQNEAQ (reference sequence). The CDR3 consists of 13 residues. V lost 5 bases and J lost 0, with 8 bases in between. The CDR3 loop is CASSLSASYEQYF. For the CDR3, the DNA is TGTGCCAGCAGCCTCTCAGCCTCCTACGAGCAGTACTTC.

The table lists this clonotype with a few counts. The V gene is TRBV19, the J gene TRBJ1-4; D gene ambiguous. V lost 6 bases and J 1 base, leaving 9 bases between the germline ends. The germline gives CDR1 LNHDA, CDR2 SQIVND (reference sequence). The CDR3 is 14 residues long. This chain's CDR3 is CASSRTGTNEKLFF. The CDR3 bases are TGTGCCAGTAGCCGGACGGGAACTAATGAAAAACTGTTTTTT.

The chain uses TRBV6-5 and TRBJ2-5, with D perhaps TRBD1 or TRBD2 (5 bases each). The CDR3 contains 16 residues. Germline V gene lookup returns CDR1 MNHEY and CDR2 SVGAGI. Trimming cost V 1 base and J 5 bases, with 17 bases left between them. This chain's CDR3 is CASSYWDGAVSETQYF. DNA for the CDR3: TGTGCCAGCAGTTACTGGGACGGAGCAGTGAGTGAGACCCAGTACTTC.

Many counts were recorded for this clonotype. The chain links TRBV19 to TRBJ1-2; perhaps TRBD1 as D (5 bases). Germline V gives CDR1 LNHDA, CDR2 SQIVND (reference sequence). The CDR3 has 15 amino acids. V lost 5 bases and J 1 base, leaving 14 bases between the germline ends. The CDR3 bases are TGTGCCAGTAGTTTCGCGGGGGGAGGTAACTATGGCTACACCTTC. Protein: CASSFAGGGNYGYTF.

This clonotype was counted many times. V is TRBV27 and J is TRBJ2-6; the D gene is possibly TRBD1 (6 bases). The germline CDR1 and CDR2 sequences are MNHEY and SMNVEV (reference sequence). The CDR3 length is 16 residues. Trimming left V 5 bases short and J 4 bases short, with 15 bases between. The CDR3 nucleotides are TGTGCCAGCAGTCCCACAGGGACGTCGGGGGCCAACGTCCTGACTTTC. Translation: CASSPTGTSGANVLTF.